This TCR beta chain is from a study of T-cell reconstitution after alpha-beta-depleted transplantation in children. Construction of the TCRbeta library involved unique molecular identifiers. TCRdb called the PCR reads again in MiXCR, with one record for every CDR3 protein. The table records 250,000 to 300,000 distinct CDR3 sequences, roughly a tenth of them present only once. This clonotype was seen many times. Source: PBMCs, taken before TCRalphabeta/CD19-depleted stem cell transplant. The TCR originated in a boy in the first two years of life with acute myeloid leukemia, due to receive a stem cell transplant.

The CDR3 loop is CASSSPRTDSYEQYF. The CDR3 coding sequence is TGTGCCAGCAGTTCCCCAAGGACAGATTCTTACGAGCAGTACTTC. V is TRBV28 and J is TRBJ2-7; perhaps TRBD1 as D (6 bases). CDR3 length equals 15 residues. Germline CDR1 reads MDHEN; CDR2 reads SYDVKM. The V gene lost 4 bases and the J gene lost 4 bases, with 17 bases spanning the gap.